This T cell receptor beta chain derives from a study of cytomegalovirus exposure and HLA in healthy donors. Study-wide findings and caveats: Available immune exposure information was restricted to CMV serostatus only. One variant, a missense change in DCLRE1C, was linked in a later analysis to TCR beta V- and J-gene trimming.

Researchers ran the PCR with 60 Vbeta and 13 Jbeta primers. Some clones are missing from TCRdb's copy, which holds only in-frame ones; the method was immunoSEQ multiplex PCR. The top ten clones hold less than 2% of a sample with about 160,000 clones, 82% of them seen once. As for this clone: Antigen specificity is unknown.

CDR3 length: 13 residues. Deletions cut 1 base from V and 3 bases from J, with 6 bases between. CDR1 is LGHNT, CDR2 FRNRAP, per germline. This receptor was taken from a male donor in good health and CMV-seronegative. This chain links TRBV12-5 with TRBJ1-1; D is unresolved. Sequenced: PBMCs. The CDR3 here is CASGLGTYTEAFF. The CDR3 nucleotides read TGTGCTAGTGGTTTGGGGACTTACACTGAAGCTTTCTTT.